The 19 T cell receptor beta chains below were found in one sample sequenced in a study of cytomegalovirus exposure and HLA in healthy donors. PCR used 60 Vbeta primers and 13 Jbeta primers. Clones were read by immunoSEQ multiplex PCR, and TCRdb kept only the in-frame ones, dropping some. The sample carries under 200,000 clones, roughly 80% recorded once. Sequenced sample: PBMCs. These receptors were obtained from a man aged 45 to 65 in good health and CMV-seropositive.

V usage is TRBV6-6 and J usage is TRBJ2-7; D is unresolved. Trimming removed 0 bases from V and 4 bases from J, with 10 bases in between. CDR1 and CDR2 (germline): MNHNY, SVGAGI (reference sequence). The CDR3 runs to 14 residues. For the CDR3, the DNA is TGTGCCAGCAGTTACTCAGGCGGAAGGTACGAGCAGTACTTC. This codes for CASSYSGGRYEQYF.

V is TRBV19 and J is TRBJ2-7; 10 nucleotides match TRBD2. V was pared by 5 bases and J by 7 bases, with 11 bases of the junction left unmatched. CDR1 and CDR2 (germline): LNHDA, SQIVND (reference sequence). The CDR3 is 15 amino acids. CDR3 in amino acids: CASSLSSGSVGEQYF. The CDR3 DNA reads TGTGCCAGTAGTCTGTCTAGCGGGAGCGTGGGGGAGCAGTACTTC.

The chain joins TRBV9 to TRBJ1-1; no clear D. This CDR3 is built from 14 residues. Germline V gene lookup returns CDR1 SGDLS and CDR2 YYNGEE. V shed 4 bases and J shed 5 bases, with 15 bases lying between them. The CDR3 coding sequence is TGTGCCAGCAGCCCCCCGCCAGCGGGGACTGAAGCTTTCTTT. Encoded protein: CASSPPPAGTEAFF.

J is TRBJ2-5 and V is TRBV10-3; maybe TRBD2 (5 bases). V gave up 4 bases and J gave up 4 bases, with 7 bases separating them. The germline gives CDR1 ENHRY, CDR2 SYGVKD. This CDR3 contains 12 residues. In DNA, the CDR3 is TGTGCCATCAGTGTTGCGGGAGAGACCCAGTACTTC. Amino acid sequence: CAISVAGETQYF.

The CDR3 DNA is TGTGCCAGCAGAGCGGTCCGGAATCAGCCCCAGCATTTT. Residues: CASRAVRNQPQHF. This chain uses TRBV6-1 with TRBJ1-5; no firm D call. Per the germline V gene, CDR1 is MNHNS and CDR2 is SASEGT. CDR3 size: 13 residues. V was clipped by 6 bases and J by 4 bases, with 10 bases between them.

This chain links TRBV27 with TRBJ1-1; tentative D call: TRBD1 (6 bases). The CDR3 is 14 amino acids. Germline-derived CDR1 and CDR2 are MNHEY and SMNVEV (reference sequence). V dropped 4 bases and J dropped 8 bases, with 17 bases sitting between them. The CDR3 is CASSSPSRTAEAFF. The DNA of the CDR3 is TGTGCCAGCAGTTCCCCCAGTCGGACAGCCGAAGCTTTCTTT.

V and J are TRBV7-8 and TRBJ1-6; D ambiguous. The V end was cut by 5 bases, the J end by 10 bases, with 21 bases between. Germline V CDR1 and CDR2: SGHVS, FQNEAQ. The CDR3 sequence is 16 residues long. The CDR3, as DNA: TGTGCCAGCAGCCCTAATCCCGTCGGTAATATGTCACCCCTCCACTTT. Protein: CASSPNPVGNMSPLHF. Drawing the rest from reference TRBV7-8 and TRBJ1-6, the complete variable domain is GAGVSQSPRYKVAKRGQDVALRCDPISGHVSLFWYQQALGQGPEFLTYFQNEAQLDKSGLPSDRFFAERPEGSVSTLKIQRTQQEDSAVYLCASSPNPVGNMSPLHFGNGTRLTVT.

This rearrangement joins TRBV14 to TRBJ2-3; the match to TRBD1 covers 9 bases. Germline V gives CDR1 SGHDN, CDR2 FVKESK. The CDR3 extends over 15 amino acids. Unmatched junction bases numbered 5, after V lost 2 bases and J lost 5 bases. Here the CDR3 DNA reads TGTGCCAGCAGCCAACTAGGGACAGGGCAAGATACGCAGTATTTT. Its translation: CASSQLGTGQDTQYF.

The genes are TRBV28 and TRBJ1-2; TRBD1 matches 9 bases. This CDR3 comprises 15 residues. CDR1 and CDR2 (germline): MDHEN, SYDVKM. J gave up 2 bases and V 5 bases, and 6 bases lay outside the gene matches. The CDR3 here is CASSIPGTGNYGYTF. CDR3 coding DNA: TGTGCCAGCAGTATCCCCGGGACAGGGAACTATGGCTACACCTTC.

The chain has TRBV15 and TRBJ2-1; D possibly corresponds to TRBD1 (5 bases). CDR3 size: 15 residues. Germline V lookup: CDR1 LNHNV, CDR2 YYDKDF (reference sequence). Trimming pared 3 bases from V and 0 bases from J, leaving 9 bases between. The CDR3 DNA is TGTGCCACCAGCAGCAGGGTTAGCTCCTACAATGAGCAGTTCTTC. Amino acid sequence: CATSSRVSSYNEQFF.

The chain uses TRBV27 and TRBJ1-5, with 11 positions matching TRBD1. V was pared by 2 bases and J by 0 bases, with 0 bases of the junction left unmatched. The CDR3 is made up of 16 amino acids. CDR1 and CDR2 from the germline V gene are MNHEY and SMNVEV (reference sequence). The CDR3 DNA reads TGTGCCAGCAGTTTAGGGACAGGGGGTAGCAATCAGCCCCAGCATTTT. This sequence encodes CASSLGTGGSNQPQHF.

The chain links TRBV9 to TRBJ1-1; D may be TRBD1 (5 bases). Trimming stripped 0 bases from V and 8 bases from J, with 14 bases between. The CDR3 consists of 14 residues. Germline V gives CDR1 SGDLS, CDR2 YYNGEE. This CDR3 reads CASSVESLQAEAFF. The CDR3 DNA reads TGTGCCAGCAGCGTAGAATCCCTACAGGCGGAAGCTTTCTTT.

This sequence joins TRBV7-6 and TRBJ1-6; 11 bases line up with TRBD1. This CDR3 has 16 amino acids. Germline trimming cut 4 bases from V and 7 bases from J; bases unmatched to any gene: 6. The V gene's germline CDR1 is SGHVS and CDR2 FNYEAQ. The CDR3 nucleotides read TGTGCCAGCAGCTCTCGGGACAGGGGGTTCAATTCACCCCTCCACTTT. The encoded protein is CASSSRDRGFNSPLHF.

J is TRBJ2-1 and V is TRBV18, with a possible D match to TRBD1 (6 bases). The germline CDR1 and CDR2 sequences are KGHSH and LQKENI. The ends were cut back, 1 base at V and 10 bases at J, with 17 bases in the middle. The CDR3 is 15 residues long. CDR3 sequence: CASSPLPTGQGEQFF. CDR3 sequence (DNA): TGTGCCAGCTCACCACTCCCTACAGGGCAGGGGGAGCAGTTCTTC.

This chain joins TRBV10-3 and TRBJ1-5, with D possibly TRBD1 on 6 matching bases. Germline V gene data show CDR1 as ENHRY and CDR2 as SYGVKD. The CDR3 sequence is 14 residues long. The germline V and J ends were trimmed by 5 bases and 4 bases, with 12 bases remaining between them. In DNA, the CDR3 is TGTGCCATCAGTAATGGACAGTCAAATCAGCCCCAGCATTTT. Its translation: CAISNGQSNQPQHF.

The chain uses TRBV5-4 and TRBJ2-3; 12 nucleotides align to TRBD2. The germline gives CDR1 SGHNT, CDR2 YYREEE (reference sequence). CDR3 length: 15 amino acids. The V segment lost 3 bases and the J segment 3 bases; nucleotides outside the gene matches: 2. In nucleotides, the CDR3 is TGTGCCAGCAGCTCGACTAGCGGGAGTACAGATACGCAGTATTTT. It codes for CASSSTSGSTDTQYF.

J is TRBJ2-3 and V is TRBV9, with a weak D call TRBD2 (5 bases). The ends were cut back, 4 bases at V and 1 base at J, with 13 bases in the middle. The CDR3 is made up of 15 amino acids. CDR1 and CDR2 from the germline V gene are SGDLS and YYNGEE. For the CDR3, the DNA is TGTGCCAGCAGCCCGCAACGGACTGGCACAGATACGCAGTATTTT. Residues: CASSPQRTGTDTQYF.

This sequence joins TRBV21-1 and TRBJ2-3; TRBD2 reflects the table's D call only, with no check against the DNA. TRBV21-1 is listed as a pseudogene. This CDR3 is built from 17 residues. CDR3 sequence: CASSKEANFRFSDTQYF. CDR3 sequence (DNA): TGTGCCAGCAGCAAAGAAGCGAACTTTCGGTTTTCGGATACGCAGTATTTT.

The chain uses TRBV5-1 and TRBJ1-1; 11 bases match TRBD1. The J segment lost 5 bases and the V segment lost 1 base, leaving 4 bases of the junction unmatched. CDR3 length: 15 amino acids. Germline V lookup: CDR1 SGHRS, CDR2 YFSETQ. CDR3 DNA: TGCGCCAGCAGCTTGCCGGGACAGGGGGGGACTGAAGCTTTCTTT. Residues: CASSLPGQGGTEAFF.